One sample yielded the 16 T cell receptor beta chains listed below, sequenced in a study of blood T cell repertoires in COVID-19. TCRdb's table, derived via immunoSEQ multiplex PCR, lists solely in-frame clones and lacks some. The sample consists of some 150,000 clones, roughly 90% of them appearing once. Sequenced material: peripheral blood. Receptors were obtained from a human donor in a cohort sampled during active COVID-19.

This clone turned up a few times. The chain carries TRBV7-9 and TRBJ2-7; possible D gene TRBD1, 6 bases. V was trimmed by 4 bases and J by 3 bases, leaving 10 bases between them. Germline CDR1 reads SEHNR; CDR2 reads FQNEAQ (reference sequence). The CDR3 covers 13 residues. CDR3 loop: CASSSRDNYEQYF. CDR3 DNA: TGTGCCAGCAGCTCCCGGGACAACTACGAGCAGTACTTC.

V gene TRBV5-8 combines with J gene TRBJ1-2; 7 positions agree with TRBD1. CDR1 and CDR2 (germline): SGHTS, YDEGEE. The length of the CDR3 is 14 residues. Unmatched junction bases numbered 11, after V lost 5 bases and J lost 7 bases. CDR3 in DNA: TGTGCCAGCAGGTCTACAGGGGACCTAGGTGGCTACACCTTC. Translation: CASRSTGDLGGYTF. The entire variable domain, with the rest obtained from reference TRBV5-8 and TRBJ1-2, is as follows: EAGVTQSPTHLIKTRGQQATLRCSPISGHTSVYWYQQALGLGLQFLLWYDEGEERNRGNFPPRFSGRQFPNYSSELNVNALELEDSALYLCASRSTGDLGGYTFGSGTRLTVV.

This chain uses TRBV28 with TRBJ1-1, with 11 bases that match TRBD1. CDR1 and CDR2 from the germline V gene are MDHEN and SYDVKM. CDR3 length equals 17 residues. V shed 6 bases, J shed 0 bases, and the junction held 9 bases outside the gene matches. DNA for the CDR3: TGTGCCAGCAGGGGGACAGGGGGTAAGACAATGAACACTGAAGCTTTCTTT. Translated: CASRGTGGKTMNTEAFF.

The chain is built from TRBV10-3 and TRBJ2-1; 7 bases agree with TRBD1. The CDR3 length is 15 residues. Germline loops: CDR1 ENHRY, CDR2 SYGVKD. J lost 4 bases, V lost 10 bases, and 13 bases had no gene match. This CDR3 reads CATNRGATPYNEQFF. The CDR3 DNA follows: TGTGCCACCAACAGGGGAGCCACCCCTTACAATGAGCAGTTCTTC.

The chain has TRBV29-1 and TRBJ1-2; D remains ambiguous. The V gene lost 4 bases and the J gene lost 5 bases, with 11 bases spanning the gap. This CDR3 contains 12 residues. Germline assignment: CDR1 SQVTM and CDR2 ANQGSEA. CDR3 amino acids: CSVASDLYGYTF. DNA for the CDR3: TGCAGCGTTGCATCAGACTTGTATGGCTACACCTTC.

The rearrangement links TRBV14 to TRBJ2-1; 8 bases match TRBD2. Germline trimming cut 4 bases from V and 8 bases from J; bases unmatched to any gene: 10. Germline V gene data show CDR1 as SGHDN and CDR2 as FVKESK. The CDR3 totals 15 residues. Here the CDR3 reads CASSPGVAGYDEQFF. CDR3 bases: TGTGCCAGCAGCCCCGGGGTAGCGGGGTACGATGAGCAGTTCTTC.

The chain couples TRBV9 to TRBJ1-6; 8 positions match TRBD1. CDR1 is SGDLS, CDR2 YYNGEE, per germline. J gave up 5 bases and V 0 bases, and 4 bases lay outside the gene matches. This CDR3 comprises 16 residues. In DNA, the CDR3 is TGTGCCAGCAGCGTAGGGGGGACAGGACATAATTCACCCCTCCACTTT. Protein sequence: CASSVGGTGHNSPLHF. The full variable domain, in which reference TRBV9 and TRBJ1-6 provide the parts outside the CDR3, is DSGVTQTPKHLITATGQRVTLRCSPRSGDLSVYWYQQSLDQGLQFLIQYYNGEERAKGNILERFSAQQFPDLHSELNLSSLELGDSALYFCASSVGGTGHNSPLHFGNGTRLTVT.

The sample holds one count of this clone. This chain links TRBV7-3 with TRBJ2-7, with unresolved D. Looked up from germline, CDR1 is SGHTA and CDR2 is FQGTGA. The CDR3 spans 14 residues. Trimming took 5 bases from V and 4 from J, leaving 15 bases between them. In DNA form, the CDR3 reads TGTGCCAGCAGCCCCAGTGGTAAAGTTTACGAGCAGTACTTC. It encodes CASSPSGKVYEQYF.

The DNA for the CDR3 is TGTGCCAGTAAATATACAGGGGATGAAAAACTGTTTTTT. Encoded protein: CASKYTGDEKLFF. This chain links TRBV19 with TRBJ1-4; 7 bases match TRBD1. The V gene end was trimmed by 7 bases and the J gene end by 6 bases; junction bases not matched to a gene: 5. CDR1 is LNHDA and CDR2 is SQIVND in the germline V gene (reference sequence). The CDR3 runs to 13 residues.

This clone showed up just once. This sequence joins TRBV4-1 and TRBJ2-5; D is perhaps TRBD1 (5 bases). The CDR3 extends over 15 amino acids. Germline V gives CDR1 MGHRA, CDR2 YSYEKL. V dropped 1 base and J dropped 4 bases, with 13 bases sitting between them. CDR3 sequence: CASSQVPGFGETQYF. The CDR3 DNA reads as TGCGCCAGCAGCCAAGTACCAGGGTTCGGAGAGACCCAGTACTTC.

The rearrangement links TRBV30 to TRBJ1-2; the D gene is possibly TRBD1 (5 bases). CDR3 length: 14 residues. V lost 7 bases and J lost 5, with 20 bases in between. Per germline, CDR1 GTSNPN and CDR2 SVGIG (reference sequence). The CDR3: CASTLTLGGYGYTF. CDR3 in DNA: TGTGCCTCCACACTGACTTTGGGGGGGTATGGCTACACCTTC.

This chain joins TRBV7-3 and TRBJ2-2; 13 nucleotides match TRBD2. The CDR3 runs 16 residues. The V gene end was trimmed by 4 bases and the J gene end by 8 bases; junction bases not matched to a gene: 7. Germline assignment: CDR1 SGHTA and CDR2 FQGTGA. The CDR3 here is CASSSGLAGVSGELFF. For the CDR3, the DNA is TGTGCCAGCAGCTCCGGACTAGCGGGAGTTTCTGGGGAGCTGTTTTTT. The whole variable domain, filled in from reference TRBV7-3 and TRBJ2-2, reads GAGVSQTPSNKVTEKGKYVELRCDPISGHTALYWYRQSLGQGPEFLIYFQGTGAADDSGLPNDRFFAVRPEGSVSTLKIQRTERGDSAVYLCASSSGLAGVSGELFFGEGSRLTVL.

V is TRBV11-2 and J is TRBJ2-1, with 11 bases lining up with TRBD2. Germline V lookup: CDR1 SGHAT, CDR2 FQNNGV. The V gene end was trimmed by 5 bases and the J gene end by 8 bases; junction bases not matched to a gene: 8. This CDR3 comprises 15 residues. The CDR3 nucleotides read TGTGCCAGCAGCCCCCGACTAGCGGGACTACATGAGCAGTTCTTC. This sequence encodes CASSPRLAGLHEQFF.

The chain couples TRBV4-1 to TRBJ2-5; the match to TRBD1 covers 12 bases. V shed 0 bases and J 5 bases; nucleotides not matched to a gene: 7. CDR1 is MGHRA, CDR2 YSYEKL, per germline. The CDR3 extends over 17 amino acids. CDR3 bases: TGCGCCAGCAGCCAAGATCCGGGACAGGGGGCGAAGGAGACCCAGTACTTC. This codes for CASSQDPGQGAKETQYF.

The V call is TRBV7-9, the J call TRBJ2-1; D possibly corresponds to TRBD1 (5 bases). Germline V lookup: CDR1 SEHNR, CDR2 FQNEAQ (reference sequence). The CDR3 runs 17 residues. Deletions cut 1 base from V and 0 bases from J, with 13 bases between. The CDR3 protein is CASSLVPVRDSYNEQFF. DNA of the CDR3: TGTGCCAGCAGCTTAGTACCAGTCAGGGACTCCTACAATGAGCAGTTCTTC.

The gene calls are TRBV10-1 and TRBJ2-2; weak D call: TRBD1 (5 bases). This CDR3 has 13 amino acids. Trimming pared 7 bases from V and 0 bases from J, leaving 6 bases between. Germline V gene lookup returns CDR1 WNHNN and CDR2 SYGVQD (reference sequence). The CDR3 DNA reads as TGCGCCAGCAAACAGGCGAACACCGGGGAGCTGTTTTTT. Its translation: CASKQANTGELFF.